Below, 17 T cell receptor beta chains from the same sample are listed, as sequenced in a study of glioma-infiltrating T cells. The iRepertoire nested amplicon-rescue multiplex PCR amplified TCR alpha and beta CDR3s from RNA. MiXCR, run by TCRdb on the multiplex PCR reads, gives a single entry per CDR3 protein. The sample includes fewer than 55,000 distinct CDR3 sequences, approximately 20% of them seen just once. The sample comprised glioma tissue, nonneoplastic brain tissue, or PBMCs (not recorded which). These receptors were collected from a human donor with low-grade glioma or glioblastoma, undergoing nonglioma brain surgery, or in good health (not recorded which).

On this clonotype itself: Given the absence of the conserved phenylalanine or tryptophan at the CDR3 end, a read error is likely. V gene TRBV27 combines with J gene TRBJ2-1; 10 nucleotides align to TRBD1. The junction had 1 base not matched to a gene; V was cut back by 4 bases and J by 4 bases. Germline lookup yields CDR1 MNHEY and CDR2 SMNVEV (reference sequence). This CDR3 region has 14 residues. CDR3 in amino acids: CASSWTGGYNEQFS. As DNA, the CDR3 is TGTGCCAGCAGTTGGACAGGGGGTTACAATGAGCAGTTCTCC.

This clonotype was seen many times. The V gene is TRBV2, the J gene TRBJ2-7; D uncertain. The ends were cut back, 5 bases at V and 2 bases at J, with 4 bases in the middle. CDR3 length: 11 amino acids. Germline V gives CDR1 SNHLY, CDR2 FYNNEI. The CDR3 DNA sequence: TGTGCCAGCAGTCTGACCTACGAGCAGTACTTC. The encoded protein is CASSLTYEQYF.

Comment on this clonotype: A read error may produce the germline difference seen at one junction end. The CDR3 reads CASEERDYNEQFF. CDR3 DNA sequence: TGCGCCAGCGAAGAGCGGGACTACAATGAGCAGTTCTTC. The rearrangement links TRBV6-2 or TRBV6-3 to TRBJ2-1; 7 bases are shared with TRBD2. Germline CDR1 is MNHEY and CDR2 is SVGEGT. The CDR3 has 13 amino acids.

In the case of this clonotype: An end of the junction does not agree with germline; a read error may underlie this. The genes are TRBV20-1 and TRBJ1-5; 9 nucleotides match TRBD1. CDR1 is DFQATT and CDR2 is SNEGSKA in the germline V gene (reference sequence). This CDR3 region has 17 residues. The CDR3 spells CSARIGTGQYSNRPQHF. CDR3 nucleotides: TGCAGTGCTAGAATCGGGACAGGGCAGTATAGCAATCGGCCCCAGCATTTT.

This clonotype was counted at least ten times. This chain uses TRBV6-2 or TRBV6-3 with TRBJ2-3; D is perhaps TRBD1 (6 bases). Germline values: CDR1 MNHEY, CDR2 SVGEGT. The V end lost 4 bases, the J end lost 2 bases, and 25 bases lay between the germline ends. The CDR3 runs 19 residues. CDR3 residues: CASSSPEGLRGGYTDTQYF. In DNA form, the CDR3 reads TGTGCCAGCAGTTCCCCTGAGGGGTTAAGAGGGGGTTACACAGATACGCAGTATTTT.

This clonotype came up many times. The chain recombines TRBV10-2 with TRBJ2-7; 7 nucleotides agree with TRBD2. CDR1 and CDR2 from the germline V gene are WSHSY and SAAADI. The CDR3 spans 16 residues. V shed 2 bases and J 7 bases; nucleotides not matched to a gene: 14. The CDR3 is CASSEPSGVIPGEQYV. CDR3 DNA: TGCGCCAGCAGTGAGCCCAGCGGGGTGATTCCGGGGGAGCAGTACGTC.

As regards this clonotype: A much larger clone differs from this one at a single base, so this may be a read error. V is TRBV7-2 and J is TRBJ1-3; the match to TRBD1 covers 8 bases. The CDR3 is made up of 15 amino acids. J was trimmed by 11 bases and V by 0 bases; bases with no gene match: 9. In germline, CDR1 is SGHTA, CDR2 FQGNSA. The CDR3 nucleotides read TGTGCCAGCAGCTTAGCATCCGGACAGGGAGTACCCATATATTTT. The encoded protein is CASSLASGQGVPIYF.

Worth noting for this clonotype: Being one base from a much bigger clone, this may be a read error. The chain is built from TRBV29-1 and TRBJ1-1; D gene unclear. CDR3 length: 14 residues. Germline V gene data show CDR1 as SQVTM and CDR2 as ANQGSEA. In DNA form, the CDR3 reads TGCAACGTTGAAGATCAACAGCCGAACACTGAAGCTTTCTTT. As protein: CNVEDQQPNTEAFF.

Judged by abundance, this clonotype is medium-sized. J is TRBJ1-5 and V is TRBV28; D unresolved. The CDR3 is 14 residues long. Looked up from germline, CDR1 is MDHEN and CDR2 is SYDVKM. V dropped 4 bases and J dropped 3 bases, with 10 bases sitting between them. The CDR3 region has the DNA TGTGCCAGCAGTTCGGACGGAACCAATCAGCCCCAGCATTTT. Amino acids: CASSSDGTNQPQHF.

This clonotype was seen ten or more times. CDR3 bases: TGTGCCAGCAGTTTACGCCTGGACAGGGGGGATGAAGCTTTCTTT. Amino acid sequence: CASSLRLDRGDEAFF. The chain joins TRBV28 to TRBJ1-1; 10 bases map to TRBD1. V lost 2 bases and J lost 7; bases outside the gene matches: 7. Germline V CDR1 and CDR2: MDHEN, SYDVKM. The CDR3 consists of 15 residues.

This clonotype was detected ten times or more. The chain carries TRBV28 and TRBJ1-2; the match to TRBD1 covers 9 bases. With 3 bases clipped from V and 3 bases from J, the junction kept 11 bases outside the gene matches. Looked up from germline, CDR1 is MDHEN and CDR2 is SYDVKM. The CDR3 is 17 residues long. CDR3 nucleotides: TGTGCCAGCAGTTTGGTTTTTGGGACAGGGACGTACTATGGCTACACCTTC. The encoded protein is CASSLVFGTGTYYGYTF.

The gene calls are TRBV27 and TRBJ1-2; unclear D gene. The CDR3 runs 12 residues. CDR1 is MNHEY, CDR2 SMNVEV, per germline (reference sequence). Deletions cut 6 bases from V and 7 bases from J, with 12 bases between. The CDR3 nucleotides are TGTGCCAGCAGCCCAAGGACGGCTGGCTACACCTTC. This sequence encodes CASSPRTAGYTF.

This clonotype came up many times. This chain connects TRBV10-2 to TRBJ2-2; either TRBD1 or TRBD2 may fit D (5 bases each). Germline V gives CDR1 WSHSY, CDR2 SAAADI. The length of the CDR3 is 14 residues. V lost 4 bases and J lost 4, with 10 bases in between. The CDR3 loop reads CASSGAGSTGELFF. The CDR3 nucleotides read TGCGCCAGCAGTGGGGCAGGGAGCACCGGGGAGCTGTTTTTT.

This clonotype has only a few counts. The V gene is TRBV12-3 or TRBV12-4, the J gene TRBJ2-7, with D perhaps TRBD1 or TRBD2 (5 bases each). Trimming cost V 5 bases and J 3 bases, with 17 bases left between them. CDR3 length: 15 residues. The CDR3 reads CASSPPGRPDYEQYF. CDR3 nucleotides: TGTGCCAGCAGTCCCCCGGGGCGGCCAGACTACGAGCAGTACTTC.

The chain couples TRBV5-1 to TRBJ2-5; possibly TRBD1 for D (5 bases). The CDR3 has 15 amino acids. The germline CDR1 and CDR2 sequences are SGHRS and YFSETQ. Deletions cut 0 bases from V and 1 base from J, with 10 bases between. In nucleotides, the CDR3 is TGCGCCAGCAGCTTGGCAGCAGGGCTCCAAGAGACCCAGTACTTC. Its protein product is CASSLAAGLQETQYF.

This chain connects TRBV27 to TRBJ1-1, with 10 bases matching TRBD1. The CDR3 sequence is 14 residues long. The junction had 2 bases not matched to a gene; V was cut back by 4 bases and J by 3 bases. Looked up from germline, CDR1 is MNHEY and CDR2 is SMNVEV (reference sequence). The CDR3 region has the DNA TGTGCCAGCAGTTGGGACAGGGGCTACACTGAAGCTTTCTTT. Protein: CASSWDRGYTEAFF.

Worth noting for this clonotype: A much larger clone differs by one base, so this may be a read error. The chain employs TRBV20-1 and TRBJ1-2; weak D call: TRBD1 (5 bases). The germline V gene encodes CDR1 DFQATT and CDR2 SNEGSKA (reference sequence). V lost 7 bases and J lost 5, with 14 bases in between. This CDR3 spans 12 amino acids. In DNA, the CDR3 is TGCAGTGGTCTAGGGGCGCGGTATGGCTACACCTTC. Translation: CSGLGARYGYTF.